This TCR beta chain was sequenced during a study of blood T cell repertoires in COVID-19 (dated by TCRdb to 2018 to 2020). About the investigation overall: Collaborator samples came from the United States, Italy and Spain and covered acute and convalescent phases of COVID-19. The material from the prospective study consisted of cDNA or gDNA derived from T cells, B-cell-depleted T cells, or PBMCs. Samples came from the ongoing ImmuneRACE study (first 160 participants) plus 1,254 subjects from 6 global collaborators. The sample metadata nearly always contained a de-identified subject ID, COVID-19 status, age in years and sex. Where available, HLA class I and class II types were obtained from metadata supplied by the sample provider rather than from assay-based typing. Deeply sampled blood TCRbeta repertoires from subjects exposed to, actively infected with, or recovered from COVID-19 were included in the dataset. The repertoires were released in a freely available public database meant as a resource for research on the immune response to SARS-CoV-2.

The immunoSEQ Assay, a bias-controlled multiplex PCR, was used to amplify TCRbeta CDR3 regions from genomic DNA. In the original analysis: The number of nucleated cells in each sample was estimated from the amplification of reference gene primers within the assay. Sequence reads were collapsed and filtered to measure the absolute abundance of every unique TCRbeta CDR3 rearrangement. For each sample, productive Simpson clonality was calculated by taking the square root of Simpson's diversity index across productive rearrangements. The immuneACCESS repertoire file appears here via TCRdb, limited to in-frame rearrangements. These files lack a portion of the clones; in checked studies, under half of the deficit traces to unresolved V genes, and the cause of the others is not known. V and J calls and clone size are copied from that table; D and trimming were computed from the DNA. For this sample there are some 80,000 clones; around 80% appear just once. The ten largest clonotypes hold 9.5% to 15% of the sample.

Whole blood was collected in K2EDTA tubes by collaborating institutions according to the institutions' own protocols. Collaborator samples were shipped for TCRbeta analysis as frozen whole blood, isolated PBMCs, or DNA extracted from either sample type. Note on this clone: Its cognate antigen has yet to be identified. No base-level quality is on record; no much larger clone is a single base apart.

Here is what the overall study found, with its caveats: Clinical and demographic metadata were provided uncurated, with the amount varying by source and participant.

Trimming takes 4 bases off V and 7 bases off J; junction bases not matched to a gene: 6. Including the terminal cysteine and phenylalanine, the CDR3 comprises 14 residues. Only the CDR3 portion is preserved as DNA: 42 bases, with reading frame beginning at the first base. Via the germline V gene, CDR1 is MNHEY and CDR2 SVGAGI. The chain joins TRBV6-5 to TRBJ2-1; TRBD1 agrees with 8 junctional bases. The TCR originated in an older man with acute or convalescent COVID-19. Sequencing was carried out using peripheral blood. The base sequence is TGTGCCAGCAGTTCCCCAGGGGGCCGGAATGAGCAGTTCTTC. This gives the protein CASSSPGGRNEQFF.